This T cell receptor (beta chain) was obtained from a study of vaccination effects on CD4 cells after COVID-19. Broader study findings: Nearly all vaccine-induced clones in healthy recipients recognized only SARS-CoV-2.

Generated by immunoSEQ multiplex PCR, the TCRdb table keeps only in-frame clones and is missing some. The sample includes more than 40,000 clones, around 68% of them seen just once. Note on this clone: What it binds is not known.

Between the trimmed V and J ends, which lost 5 bases and 2 bases, there was a span of 10 bases. From germline, CDR1 is SGDLS and CDR2 YYNGEE. CDR3 length equals 13 residues. Sequencing was preceded by expansion of antigen-specific CD4+ T cells with viral peptide pools in the ViraFEST assay. Culturing for 10 days preceded CD4+ T cell isolation. Negative nucleocapsid antibody tests before and after vaccination confirmed no previous SARS-CoV-2 infection. Researchers swapped half the medium for IL-2 medium on both days 3 and 7. Sequenced here: CD4+ T cells from PBMCs cultured with HCoV-OC43 spike peptides, sampled before COVID-19 vaccination. Subset given: HCoV-OC43 spike overlapping peptide pool stimulation. V is TRBV9 and J is TRBJ1-1; D unresolved. This sequence was found in a human donor who received a COVID-19 vaccine. Written as DNA, the CDR3 is TGTGCCAGCAGGGAAGGGAGTAACACTGAAGCTTTCTTT. Its protein product is CASREGSNTEAFF.